The rows below give T cell receptor beta chains drawn from one sample of a study of shared clonotypes between healthy human individuals. Sequenced by immunoSEQ multiplex PCR; TCRdb stores in-frame clones only, minus some. The data show about 1.1 million clones, approximately 80% seen once. Sequencing input: memory CD4+ T cells from PBMCs. The receptors were gathered from a man in his late teens or twenties in good health. Some clones in this sample may be carry-over from other donors' samples. CDR3s include the opening cysteine and the closing phenylalanine or tryptophan. A D gene is named only where the DNA matches it firmly. Expanded clones are given a class, and other clones once, few, many or no size at all.

TRBJ2-5,TRBV29-1,TRBD1,13,NA,TGCAGCGTTGATGGGCAGGGGGTAGAGACCCAGTACTTC,CSVDGQGVETQYF
TRBJ2-2,TRBV7-9,NA,13,NA,TGTGCCAGCTCGGCCCAGAGGGACGGGGAGCTGTTTTTT,CASSAQRDGELFF
TRBJ2-1,TRBV10-1,NA,10,NA,TGCGCCAGCCTAGCAAATGAGCAGTTCTTC,CASLANEQFF
TRBJ2-1,TRBV28,TRBD2,15,NA,TGTGCCAGCAGGGGGGGACTAGCGAGTTCCGGGGAGCAGTTCTTC,CASRGGLASSGEQFF
TRBJ2-5,TRBV2,TRBD2,14,NA,TGTGCCAGCACCGGGACTAGCGTACAAGAGACCCAGTACTTC,CASTGTSVQETQYF
TRBJ2-1,TRBV20-1,NA,11,NA,TGCAGTGCTAGGGTCGTCAATGAGCAGTTCTTC,CSARVVNEQFF
TRBJ1-3,TRBV7-6,NA,14,NA,TGTGCCAGCAGCTCTCCTTCAGGCGGAAACACCATATATTTT,CASSSPSGGNTIYF
TRBJ2-7,TRBV2,TRBD1,14,NA,TGTGCCACCGCACTGACAGGGCGATCCTACGAGCAGTACTTC,CATALTGRSYEQYF
TRBJ2-1,TRBV4-3,NA,15,NA,TGCGCCAGCAGCCAAACAATCCAACCGCTAAATGAGCAGTTCTTC,CASSQTIQPLNEQFF
TRBJ2-7,TRBV7-2,NA,14,NA,TGTGCCAGCACAAGACAAAGGGGGAGCTACGAGCAGTACTTC,CASTRQRGSYEQYF
TRBJ2-5,TRBV9,NA,14,many,TGTGCCAGCAGCGTAGAACAGGGCCAAGAGACCCAGTACTTC,CASSVEQGQETQYF
TRBJ2-7,TRBV18,NA,15,NA,TGTGCCAGCTCACCAGAGCAGGGAAACTCCTACGAGCAGTACTTC,CASSPEQGNSYEQYF
TRBJ1-1,TRBV5-4,TRBD1,15,NA,TGTGCCAGCAGCTCGCCGACAGGGGGGAGCACTGAAGCTTTCTTT,CASSSPTGGSTEAFF
TRBJ2-7,TRBV7-8,NA,13,NA,TGTGCCAGCAGCTTACTGCCTTCCTACGAGCAGTACTTC,CASSLLPSYEQYF
TRBJ2-2,TRBV30,NA,18,NA,TGTGCCTGGAGCCCCCCGGGCCACGACTACCCTTCCACCGGGGAGCTGTTTTTT,CAWSPPGHDYPSTGELFF
TRBJ2-7,TRBV29-1,TRBD1,14,NA,TGCAGCGTTGAAGTCGGGACAGGGTTTACCGAGCAGTACTTC,CSVEVGTGFTEQYF
TRBJ1-5,TRBV2,NA,14,NA,TGTGCCAGCAGTGAATCTGGGTTGGCTCAGCCCCAGCATTTT,CASSESGLAQPQHF
TRBJ2-7,TRBV7-2,NA,15,NA,TGTGCCAGCAGCCCGACCACAGGCCTCTCCTACGAGCAGTACTTC,CASSPTTGLSYEQYF
TRBJ1-3,TRBV29-1,NA,13,NA,TGCAGCGGTGGTAGGGCAGACGGAGACACCATATATTTT,CSGGRADGDTIYF
TRBJ2-5,TRBV30,NA,15,many,TGTGCCTGGAGTGTACTCGGACACGGCCAAGAGACCCAGTACTTC,CAWSVLGHGQETQYF
TRBJ2-3,TRBV11-3,NA,15,NA,TGTGCCAGCAGCCTCGACGGATCTAGCACAGATACGCAGTATTTT,CASSLDGSSTDTQYF
TRBJ2-1,TRBV2,NA,11,NA,TGTGCCAGCATGCTATACAATGAGCAGTTCTTC,CASMLYNEQFF
TRBJ2-5,TRBV29-1,NA,12,once,TGCAGCGTTGCATGGGGAGAAGAGACCCAGTACTTC,CSVAWGEETQYF
TRBJ2-5,TRBV6-5,NA,13,NA,TGTGCCAGCAGGAAACAGGGATTGGAGACCCAGTACTTC,CASRKQGLETQYF
TRBJ1-2,TRBV27,TRBD1,15,NA,TGTGCCAGCAGACTGCGGACAGGCACTAACTATGGCTACACCTTC,CASRLRTGTNYGYTF
TRBJ1-2,TRBV6-5,TRBD1,13,NA,TGTGCCAGCAGTAGGACAGGTGGGCTTGGCTACACCTTC,CASSRTGGLGYTF
TRBJ2-3,TRBV6-1,NA,15,NA,TGTGCCAGCAGTCTCGGGGATTGGGTCACAGATACGCAGTATTTT,CASSLGDWVTDTQYF
TRBJ1-5,TRBV18,TRBD1,16,NA,TGTGCCAGCTCACCCTTGGGGACAGGGAACAATCAGCCCCAGCATTTT,CASSPLGTGNNQPQHF
TRBJ2-7,TRBV11-2,TRBD1,14,NA,TGTGCCAGCAGCTCCCCGACAGGGTACTACGAGCAGTACTTC,CASSSPTGYYEQYF
TRBJ1-2,TRBV5-6,NA,13,NA,TGTGCCAGCAGCTTAAGGGGCAATTATGGCTACACCTTC,CASSLRGNYGYTF
TRBJ1-2,TRBV27,TRBD1,19,NA,TGTGCCAGCAGTATCCGACCTTTTCCCGATGGGACAGGGGGCGTTGGCTACACCTTC,CASSIRPFPDGTGGVGYTF
TRBJ2-1,TRBV28,NA,16,NA,TGTGCCAGCAGTTCCCGGAGAGAGGGTTATCGCAATGAGCAGTTCTTC,CASSSRREGYRNEQFF
TRBJ1-4,TRBV27,NA,14,NA,TGTGCCAGCAGTTTAAGGCAGGCCAATGAAAAACTGTTTTTT,CASSLRQANEKLFF
TRBJ1-5,TRBV19,TRBD1,15,NA,TGTGCCAGTAGTTTGGGGACAGGGAAAAATCAGCCCCAGCATTTT,CASSLGTGKNQPQHF
TRBJ2-7,TRBV28,NA,15,few,TGTGCCAGCAGTCCCTCGAGGCAGGCCCGCTACGAGCAGTACTTC,CASSPSRQARYEQYF
TRBJ2-6,TRBV2,NA,13,NA,TGTGCCAGTGGGAATTATGGGGCCAACGTCCTGACTTTC,CASGNYGANVLTF
TRBJ2-7,TRBV7-3,TRBD2,15,NA,TGTGCCAGCAGCCCACTAGCGGGAGGGACTCACGAGCAGTACTTC,CASSPLAGGTHEQYF
TRBJ2-4,TRBV7-2,NA,11,NA,TGTGCCAGCAGCCGCGGGGACATTCAGTACTTC,CASSRGDIQYF
TRBJ2-5,TRBV5-1,TRBD1,15,NA,TGCGCCAGCAGCGGGCAAGGGACAGGGACGGAGACCCAGTACTTC,CASSGQGTGTETQYF
TRBJ1-2,TRBV2,NA,13,NA,TGTGCCAGCAGGTTTGCAGAAGCGGATGGCTACACCTTC,CASRFAEADGYTF
TRBJ2-1,TRBV28,TRBD1,15,NA,TGTGCCAGCAGTTCCCCGGGACAGGGCGTTAATGAGCAGTTCTTC,CASSSPGQGVNEQFF
TRBJ2-2,TRBV29-1,TRBD1,15,NA,TGCAGCGCTAAGGGACAGGACATCAACACCGGGGAGCTGTTTTTT,CSAKGQDINTGELFF
TRBJ2-3,TRBV5-1,TRBD1,16,NA,TGCGCCAGCAGCTTCAGGACAGGGGTCGTCACAGATACGCAGTATTTT,CASSFRTGVVTDTQYF
TRBJ1-5,TRBV30,TRBD1,13,many,TGTGCCTGGGGGGACAGAGGCAATCAGCCCCAGCATTTT,CAWGDRGNQPQHF
TRBJ2-1,TRBV5-8,NA,13,NA,TGTGCCAGCACCTTCTACCAGGCCCCTCGGCGGTTCTTC,CASTFYQAPRRFF
TRBJ2-1,TRBV5-1,NA,11,NA,TGCGCCAGCAGCTTCGCCCGTGAGCAGTTCTTC,CASSFAREQFF
TRBJ1-5,TRBV5-1,NA,14,NA,TGCGCCAGCAGACCATCTACAGGTAATCAGCCCCAGCATTTT,CASRPSTGNQPQHF
TRBJ2-1,TRBV7-2,TRBD2,16,once,TGTGCCAGCAGCTTAGCGACGGGAGGGGGAAACAATGAGCAGTTCTTC,CASSLATGGGNNEQFF
TRBJ1-4,TRBV5-1,NA,16,NA,TGCGCCAGCAGCCAGAAGACAGGTGCAACTAATGAAAAACTGTTTTTT,CASSQKTGATNEKLFF
TRBJ2-1,TRBV7-2,NA,13,NA,TGTGCCAGCAGCTTAGTCCCGGTGATGGGGCAGTTCTTC,CASSLVPVMGQFF
TRBJ2-7,TRBV6-1,TRBD1,14,NA,TGTGCCAGCAGTGGGGACAGGTTTTCCTACGAGCAGTACTTC,CASSGDRFSYEQYF
TRBJ2-4,TRBV28,TRBD2,17,few,TGTGCCAGCAGTTTACCGCTAGCGGGAATAGTCAAAAACATTCAGTACTTC,CASSLPLAGIVKNIQYF
TRBJ2-7,TRBV6-1,TRBD1,14,NA,TGTGCCAGCAGGCCAAGACAGGGGACCTACGAGCAGTACTTC,CASRPRQGTYEQYF
TRBJ2-3,TRBV7-2,TRBD2,13,NA,TGTGCCAGCAGACAGTTAGCGGGAGGACCGCAGTATTTT,CASRQLAGGPQYF